The next 28 T cell receptor beta chains were all read from a single sample in a study of blood T cells in healthy people across ages. Sample-barcoded 5' priming and a J-beta primer mix drove a second PCR of roughly 6 to 12 cycles. TCRdb re-analysed the 5' RACE reads in MiXCR, keeping a single row per CDR3 protein. The sample lists about 690,000 distinct CDR3 sequences, 40% to 45% occurring once. The sample comprised blood. The receptors originated from a man of 80 years or more in good health.

This clonotype was counted between two and nine times. The rearrangement links TRBV6-2 or TRBV6-3 to TRBJ1-1; D remains unclear. The CDR3 is made up of 13 amino acids. Germline V gene sequence: CDR1 MNHEY, CDR2 SVGEGT. The germline V and J ends were trimmed by 2 bases and 4 bases, with 8 bases remaining between them. The CDR3 nucleotides read TGTGCCAGCAGTTACGGTAGGAGCACTGAAGCTTTCTTT. Amino acids: CASSYGRSTEAFF.

The rearrangement joins TRBV7-2 to TRBJ1-1, with D tentatively TRBD1 (6 bases). The V gene lost 5 bases and the J gene lost 3 bases, with 13 bases spanning the gap. The CDR3 has 14 amino acids. Germline V gene sequence: CDR1 SGHTA, CDR2 FQGNSA. CDR3 nucleotide sequence: TGTGCCAGCAGCCCACAGGGTGGATACACTGAAGCTTTCTTT. It is translated as CASSPQGGYTEAFF.

This chain joins TRBV7-2 and TRBJ2-3; TRBD2 might be the D (5 bases). The CDR3 sequence is 15 residues long. The V gene's germline CDR1 is SGHTA and CDR2 FQGNSA. V lost 1 base and J 2 bases, leaving 10 bases between the germline ends. The CDR3 here is CASSLVWRVTDTQYF. The CDR3, as DNA: TGTGCCAGCAGCTTAGTCTGGCGGGTCACAGATACGCAGTATTTT.

This clonotype was detected only a few times. This chain uses TRBV28 with TRBJ2-7, with D possibly being TRBD1 (6 bases). The germline V gene encodes CDR1 MDHEN and CDR2 SYDVKM. V was pared by 6 bases and J by 2 bases, with 17 bases between. This CDR3 is 15 amino acids long. The CDR3 spells CASRPYRDPTYEQYF. The DNA of the CDR3 is TGTGCCAGCAGACCCTACAGGGACCCCACCTACGAGCAGTACTTC. The complete variable domain, with remaining parts taken from reference TRBV28 and TRBJ2-7, reads DVKVTQSSRYLVKRTGEKVFLECVQDMDHENMFWYRQDPGLGLRLIYFSYDVKMKEKGDIPEGYSVSREKKERFSLILESASTNQTSMYLCASRPYRDPTYEQYFGPGTRLTVT.

The genes are TRBV7-9 and TRBJ2-1; tentative D call: TRBD2 (6 bases). CDR1 is SEHNR and CDR2 is FQNEAQ in the germline V gene (reference sequence). Between the trimmed V and J ends, which lost 5 bases and 0 bases, there was a span of 17 bases. This CDR3 contains 17 residues. The CDR3 bases are TGTGCCAGCAGCCCCCTCGAGAGCGGGCTCTCCTACAATGAGCAGTTCTTC. Protein product: CASSPLESGLSYNEQFF.

Ten or more counts support this clonotype. The chain couples TRBV12-3 or TRBV12-4 to TRBJ2-7, with TRBD1 as a possible D gene (6 bases). This CDR3 spans 12 amino acids. The ends were cut back, 4 bases at V and 4 bases at J, with 8 bases in the middle. DNA of the CDR3: TGTGCCAGCAGTTACAGGGAGTACGAGCAGTACTTC. This encodes CASSYREYEQYF.

This chain joins TRBV28 and TRBJ2-1; the D gene is possibly TRBD2 (6 bases). V was clipped by 10 bases and J by 6 bases, with 19 bases between them. CDR1 MDHEN and CDR2 SYDVKM come from the germline V gene. The length of the CDR3 is 14 residues. As DNA, the CDR3 is TGTGCCACCGAGGGGACTCCTAAGGGCAATGAGCAGTTCTTC. Protein sequence: CATEGTPKGNEQFF. Drawing the rest from reference TRBV28 and TRBJ2-1, the complete variable domain is DVKVTQSSRYLVKRTGEKVFLECVQDMDHENMFWYRQDPGLGLRLIYFSYDVKMKEKGDIPEGYSVSREKKERFSLILESASTNQTSMYLCATEGTPKGNEQFFGPGTRLTVL.

This clonotype appeared many times. The rearrangement uses TRBV4-3 and TRBJ2-1, with a weak D call TRBD2 (7 bases). V shed 5 bases and J shed 7 bases, with 18 bases lying between them. Germline CDR1 and CDR2: LGHNA and YSLEER. This CDR3 contains 15 residues. The CDR3 loop is CASSSSGGGSNEQFF. The CDR3 bases are TGCGCCAGCAGCTCCTCGGGGGGCGGGAGTAATGAGCAGTTCTTC.

This clonotype was seen only a few times. This chain links TRBV20-1 with TRBJ2-2; 10 nucleotides line up with TRBD2. J was trimmed by 6 bases and V by 5 bases; bases with no gene match: 6. Germline loops: CDR1 DFQATT, CDR2 SNEGSKA (reference sequence). This CDR3 comprises 14 residues. Here the CDR3 reads CSAGAGGPAGELFF. In nucleotides, the CDR3 is TGCAGTGCTGGAGCGGGAGGGCCGGCCGGGGAGCTGTTTTTT.

This rearrangement joins TRBV12-3 or TRBV12-4 to TRBJ2-1; no clear D gene. There are 12 residues in the CDR3. The V gene lost 4 bases and the J gene lost 9 bases, with 10 bases spanning the gap. In DNA form, the CDR3 reads TGTGCCAGCAGTTCCAAGCCCGGTGAGCAGTTCTTC. Amino acids: CASSSKPGEQFF.

This clonotype showed up just a few times. In DNA, the CDR3 is TGTGCCAGCAGCTTAAGAAACCCAGGGCGGAACACTGAAGCTTTCTTT. Its translation is CASSLRNPGRNTEAFF. The rearrangement links TRBV7-3 to TRBJ1-1; a weak D match, TRBD1 (5 bases). Looked up from germline, CDR1 is SGHTA and CDR2 is FQGTGA. Trimming left V 1 base short and J 1 base short, with 13 bases between. This CDR3 spans 16 amino acids.

The sample holds a few counts of this clonotype. This chain connects TRBV20-1 to TRBJ1-4; D gene ambiguous. This CDR3 comprises 14 residues. Trimming cost V 5 bases and J 4 bases, with 14 bases left between them. The V gene's germline CDR1 is DFQATT and CDR2 SNEGSKA (reference sequence). The CDR3 protein is CSAPGGLSNEKLFF. CDR3 sequence (DNA): TGCAGTGCTCCCGGCGGACTGAGTAATGAAAAACTGTTTTTT.

This chain joins TRBV6-5 and TRBJ1-2; 8 bases agree with TRBD1. V was pared by 0 bases and J by 4 bases, with 1 base of the junction left unmatched. Per germline, CDR1 MNHEY and CDR2 SVGAGI. The CDR3 runs to 14 residues. CDR3 nucleotide sequence: TGTGCCAGCAGTTACTCCCAGGGGGCCTATGGCTACACCTTC. It encodes CASSYSQGAYGYTF.

The chain has TRBV6-2 or TRBV6-3 and TRBJ1-1; no firm D call. CDR1 and CDR2 (germline): MNHEY, SVGEGT. Trimming cost V 7 bases and J 2 bases, with 11 bases left between them. CDR3 length: 13 amino acids. The CDR3 region has the DNA TGTGCCAGCAAACAAAGTAAAAACACTGAAGCTTTCTTT. Its protein product is CASKQSKNTEAFF.

This clonotype was observed a few times. The CDR3 reads CASSAQTGAGTGELFF. CDR3 DNA sequence: TGTGCCAGCAGCGCGCAGACAGGGGCGGGAACCGGGGAGCTGTTTTTT. V gene TRBV7-2 combines with J gene TRBJ2-2; TRBD1 matches at 8 bases. CDR3 size: 16 residues. Trimming cost V 5 bases and J 5 bases; bases outside gene matches: 10. The germline V gene encodes CDR1 SGHTA and CDR2 FQGNSA.

The table lists this clonotype with a few counts. The chain joins TRBV15 to TRBJ2-3; D unclear. CDR1 is LNHNV and CDR2 is YYDKDF in the germline V gene (reference sequence). CDR3 size: 15 residues. The V end lost 0 bases, the J end lost 2 bases, and 9 bases lay between the germline ends. CDR3 sequence: CATSRDRSFTDTQYF. Here the CDR3 DNA reads TGTGCCACCAGCAGAGATCGATCTTTCACAGATACGCAGTATTTT.

The chain employs TRBV19 and TRBJ2-1, with TRBD1 as a possible D gene (5 bases). Trimming pared 5 bases from V and 2 bases from J, leaving 13 bases between. The CDR3 length is 15 residues. The V gene's germline CDR1 is LNHDA and CDR2 SQIVND (reference sequence). In DNA form, the CDR3 reads TGTGCCAGTAGTCCGCATAGGGGCGCCTACAATGAGCAGTTCTTC. This translates into CASSPHRGAYNEQFF.

This clonotype was found a few times. The chain has TRBV20-1 and TRBJ2-5, with D possibly being TRBD1 (5 bases). Trimming took 7 bases from V and 5 from J, leaving 14 bases between them. The CDR3 runs 12 residues. Germline V gene sequence: CDR1 DFQATT, CDR2 SNEGSKA (reference sequence). The CDR3 DNA sequence: TGCAGTGGCACAAAATCAGGGGAGACCCAGTACTTC. It codes for CSGTKSGETQYF.

This clonotype was counted between two and nine times. The chain combines TRBV4-2 with TRBJ2-5, with 7 bases matching TRBD2. The CDR3 spans 15 residues. The ends lost 4 bases at V and 0 bases at J; junction bases unmatched: 5. Germline V gene lookup returns CDR1 LGHNA and CDR2 YNFKEQ. This chain's CDR3 is CASSPSGGYQETQYF. In DNA, the CDR3 is TGTGCCAGCAGCCCATCCGGGGGGTACCAAGAGACCCAGTACTTC.

The CDR3 loop reads CASSLDRGVSDTQYF. Here the CDR3 DNA reads TGTGCCAGCAGCTTAGATAGGGGAGTCTCAGATACGCAGTATTTT. This chain connects TRBV11-3 to TRBJ2-3, with D perhaps given as TRBD1 or TRBD2 (5 bases each). V lost 0 bases to trimming and J lost 4 bases, with 11 bases between them. Germline V gives CDR1 SGHNT, CDR2 YENEEA. This CDR3 comprises 15 residues.

The table lists this clonotype with many counts. V is TRBV12-3 or TRBV12-4 and J is TRBJ2-7; 7 nucleotides agree with TRBD1. The CDR3 is 13 amino acids. The trim removed 7 bases at V and 1 base at J, leaving 4 bases unmatched. The CDR3 loop reads CASTDRVSYEQYF. In DNA, the CDR3 is TGTGCCAGCACAGACAGGGTGTCCTACGAGCAGTACTTC.

The chain couples TRBV7-9 to TRBJ2-5; 9 bases agree with TRBD1. The end of the DNA fits TRBJ2-1 better, so the J call may be wrong. The V gene's germline CDR1 is SEHNR and CDR2 FQNEAQ (reference sequence). The CDR3 totals 16 residues. The DNA of the CDR3 is TGTGCCAGCAGCCAGGGGACAGGGTTCGGGGAAGAGACCCAGTTCTTC. Its protein is CASSQGTGFGEETQFF.

Concerning this clonotype: It may be a read error: a sequence one base away is much more abundant. The CDR3 is CATSRGMTRGDYGYTF. In DNA, the CDR3 is TGTGCCACCAGCAGAGGGATGACCCGAGGGGACTATGGCTACACCTTC. The chain recombines TRBV15 with TRBJ1-2; D is possibly TRBD1 (5 bases). V was trimmed by 1 base and J by 3 bases, leaving 15 bases between them. CDR3 size: 16 residues. CDR1 and CDR2 (germline): LNHNV, YYDKDF (reference sequence).

The chain has TRBV6-2 or TRBV6-3 and TRBJ1-5, with TRBD1 matching over 7 bases. The CDR3 covers 15 residues. In germline, CDR1 is MNHEY, CDR2 SVGEGT. V shed 6 bases and J 3 bases; nucleotides not matched to a gene: 8. The CDR3 is CASRGGGSANQPQHF. Here the CDR3 DNA reads TGTGCCAGCAGAGGGGGCGGGTCCGCCAATCAGCCCCAGCATTTT.

The sample holds many counts of this clonotype. V gene TRBV7-2 combines with J gene TRBJ1-6; D unclear. Trimming removed 2 bases from V and 0 bases from J, with 5 bases in between. Germline loops: CDR1 SGHTA, CDR2 FQGNSA. This CDR3 region has 15 residues. CDR3 sequence: CASSLQSSYNSPLHF. For the CDR3, the DNA is TGTGCCAGCAGCTTACAGAGCTCCTATAATTCACCCCTCCACTTT.

The genes are TRBV7-2 and TRBJ1-4, with no clear D. The CDR3 spans 16 residues. The germline V gene has CDR1 SGHTA and CDR2 FQGNSA. Trimming pared 1 base from V and 5 bases from J, leaving 14 bases between. CDR3 sequence (DNA): TGTGCCAGCAGCTTAGGTTCGGACGCGAAAAATGAAAAACTGTTTTTT. It encodes CASSLGSDAKNEKLFF.

This clonotype occurred a few times. The chain links TRBV12-3 or TRBV12-4 to TRBJ2-1; D is possibly TRBD2 (7 bases). V lost 1 base to trimming and J lost 7 bases, with 17 bases between them. CDR3 length equals 16 residues. CDR3 nucleotide sequence: TGTGCCAGCAGTTTAGGGAAGGGGGGGGCGGGGAATGAGCAGTTCTTC. Translated, it gives CASSLGKGGAGNEQFF.

Details on this clonotype: A much larger clone lies one base from this, so it may be a read error. The chain links TRBV9 to TRBJ2-7; TRBD2 matches 7 bases. After removal of 0 bases from V and 7 bases from J, the junction contained 10 bases not matched to a gene. Germline CDR1 reads SGDLS; CDR2 reads YYNGEE. The CDR3 is 15 residues long. The CDR3 nucleotides read TGTGCCAGCAGCGTAGAGGGACTAACCTACAATGAGCAGTACTTC. It encodes CASSVEGLTYNEQYF.